Listed here are 17 T cell receptor beta chains from one sample, sequenced in a study of regulatory T cells in long-lasting Graves disease. Noted time point: newly diagnosed GD, antithyroid drugs for less than 3 months. PBMC-derived RNA was used for the TCR library. Arm-PCR of CDR3 regions and iRepertoire HTBI primers were used to build TCR beta libraries. MiXCR, applied by TCRdb to the multiplex PCR reads, yields one record per CDR3 protein. The sample has 300,000 to 450,000 distinct CDR3 sequences, roughly a sixth seen once; the top ten hold 22%. This specimen was peripheral blood mononuclear cells (PBMCs), taken at new diagnosis, from a patient treated with antithyroid drugs. These receptors were collected from a female donor with Graves disease.

This clonotype has ten or more counts. The chain couples TRBV20-1 to TRBJ2-7; 7 nucleotides align to TRBD1. The CDR3 covers 17 residues. With 3 bases clipped from V and 6 bases from J, the junction kept 20 bases outside the gene matches. Germline lookup yields CDR1 DFQATT and CDR2 SNEGSKA (reference sequence). CDR3 in DNA: TGCAGTGCTAGTCCGACCGGGACAGCCCTTCTTGGATCCGAGCAGTACTTC. Translated, it gives CSASPTGTALLGSEQYF.

This clonotype was recorded at least ten times. The chain links TRBV4-1 to TRBJ2-3, with D unresolved. The V gene's germline CDR1 is MGHRA and CDR2 YSYEKL. The CDR3 has 16 residues. Trimming cost V 3 bases and J 2 bases, with 15 bases left between them. Written as DNA, the CDR3 is TGCGCCAGCAGCCACTCCCATGGTGGAGACACAGATACGCAGTATTTT. Amino acids: CASSHSHGGDTDTQYF.

This clonotype was seen at least ten times. The CDR3 DNA reads as TGTGCCAGCAGCTCCTCTGTGAGCGGGAGCCGATCGCAGTACTTC. Translation: CASSSSVSGSRSQYF. The J gene is TRBJ2-7, the V gene TRBV7-2; 8 positions agree with TRBD2. Germline CDR1 and CDR2: SGHTA and FQGNSA. Germline trimming cut 4 bases from V and 9 bases from J; bases unmatched to any gene: 14. The CDR3 is 15 residues long.

In this sample, this clonotype turned up many times. Here the CDR3 reads CASSQDLVAKNIQYF. DNA of the CDR3: TGTGCCAGCAGCCAAGATTTGGTAGCCAAAAACATTCAGTACTTC. This rearrangement joins TRBV3-1 to TRBJ2-4, with no clear D. The germline V and J ends were trimmed by 0 bases and 0 bases, with 6 bases remaining between them. The CDR3 runs 15 residues. Germline CDR1 reads LGHDT; CDR2 reads YNNKEL (reference sequence).

This clonotype was detected a few times. This chain connects TRBV3-1 to TRBJ2-3; the D is unclear. The CDR3 has 16 residues. The V and J ends lost 1 base and 1 base respectively, with 12 bases between them. Germline CDR1 LGHDT, CDR2 YNNKEL (reference sequence). CDR3 sequence (DNA): TGTGCCAGCAGCCAAGGACTGCCCCAAGGCACAGATACGCAGTATTTT. Translating it yields CASSQGLPQGTDTQYF.

This clonotype was detected ten times or more. V and J are TRBV29-1 and TRBJ1-1; D gene uncertain. Trimming took off 2 bases at V and 6 bases at J, with 10 bases between the two ends. The CDR3 extends over 12 amino acids. CDR1 is SQVTM, CDR2 ANQGSEA, per germline. DNA of the CDR3: TGCAGCGTTGAACCCGACACCTCTGAAGCTTTCTTT. It yields the protein CSVEPDTSEAFF.

This clonotype was seen ten or more times. The V gene is TRBV30, the J gene TRBJ2-3; 9 positions agree with TRBD1. The CDR3 totals 14 residues. V gave up 4 bases and J gave up 5 bases; unmatched junction bases: 7. Germline V lookup: CDR1 GTSNPN, CDR2 SVGIG (reference sequence). The CDR3 DNA reads as TGTGCCTGGAATGAGCGGGACAGGGTAGATACGCAGTATTTT. Its translation: CAWNERDRVDTQYF.

This clonotype was seen a few times. The chain carries TRBV5-4 and TRBJ1-3; 9 positions match TRBD1. The germline CDR1 and CDR2 sequences are SGHNT and YYREEE (reference sequence). V lost 4 bases to trimming and J lost 4 bases; unmatched junction nucleotides: 3. The CDR3 loop spans 14 amino acids. In DNA form, the CDR3 reads TGTGCCAGCAGCCGGACAGGGGAAGGAAACACCATATATTTT. It specifies CASSRTGEGNTIYF.

The sample holds many counts of this clonotype. The chain combines TRBV24-1 with TRBJ1-2; D may be TRBD1 (5 bases). Germline CDR1 and CDR2: KGHDR and SFDVKD. Trimming took off 7 bases at V and 3 bases at J, with 11 bases between the two ends. The CDR3 length is 13 residues. The CDR3, as DNA: TGTGCCACCAGGTCCAGCAGGGACTATGGCTACACCTTC. Translation gives CATRSSRDYGYTF.

On this clonotype: Just one base apart from a much larger clone, this may be a read error. The CDR3 carries no conserved terminal phenylalanine or tryptophan, so it likely arises from a read error. This chain connects TRBV28 to TRBJ2-7; D not certain. Per germline, CDR1 MDHEN and CDR2 SYDVKM. V was pared by 2 bases and J by 3 bases, with 11 bases between. The CDR3 loop spans 14 amino acids. Here the CDR3 DNA reads TGTGCCAGCAGTTTAGTTGTAGGCGGCTACGAGCAGTACCTC. Amino acid sequence: CASSLVVGGYEQYL.

This clonotype was found many times. J is TRBJ2-1 and V is TRBV7-3; perhaps TRBD1 as D (6 bases). Per germline, CDR1 SGHTA and CDR2 FQGTGA. V was cut by 5 bases and J by 6 bases, with 14 bases left in between. The CDR3 is made up of 14 amino acids. CDR3 amino acids: CASSPNLQGNEQFF. CDR3 nucleotide sequence: TGTGCCAGCAGCCCAAACCTACAGGGCAATGAGCAGTTCTTC.

Comments on this clonotype: The junction departs from the called germline gene at one end, perhaps through a read error. This chain connects TRBV9 to TRBJ2-7; 10 nucleotides match TRBD1. Per the germline V gene, CDR1 is SGDLS and CDR2 is YYNGEE. CDR3 size: 15 residues. The CDR3 reads CASSLWDRGSYEQYF. CDR3 nucleotide sequence: TGCGCCAGCAGCTTATGGGACAGGGGCTCCTACGAGCAGTACTTC.

CDR3 in amino acids: CASSFEPSGGDLQETQYF. The CDR3 DNA reads TGTGCCAGCAGTTTTGAACCTAGCGGGGGGGACCTCCAAGAGACCCAGTACTTC. The chain carries TRBV2 and TRBJ2-5; 12 bases align to TRBD2. Trimming at V came to 5 bases and at J to 1 base, leaving 11 bases not matched to a gene. There are 18 residues in the CDR3. Germline-derived CDR1 and CDR2 are SNHLY and FYNNEI.

This clonotype was picked up many times. This chain links TRBV6-9 with TRBJ2-5, with D possibly TRBD2 on 6 matching bases. The CDR3 has 14 amino acids. Germline assignment: CDR1 MNHGY and CDR2 SVAAGI. The V and J ends lost 3 bases and 6 bases respectively, with 14 bases between them. CDR3 sequence: CASSYRSGRQTQYF. CDR3 nucleotides: TGTGCCAGCAGTTACCGATCAGGGAGGCAGACCCAGTACTTC.

The chain couples TRBV6-9 to TRBJ2-4; 11 bases are a match to TRBD2. The CDR3 has 17 amino acids. V shed 3 bases, J shed 6 bases, and the junction held 10 bases outside the gene matches. Germline-derived CDR1 and CDR2 are MNHGY and SVAAGI. The CDR3 is CASSYGIAGGQRNIQYF. Here the CDR3 DNA reads TGTGCCAGCAGTTACGGGATAGCGGGGGGGCAGCGAAACATTCAGTACTTC.

There are many counts of this clonotype. The chain couples TRBV7-9 to TRBJ1-1; D gene uncertain. The CDR3 spans 16 residues. Germline values: CDR1 SEHNR, CDR2 FQNEAQ (reference sequence). Trimming pared 5 bases from V and 0 bases from J, leaving 16 bases between. The CDR3: CASSPRLRPMNTEAFF. The CDR3 region has the DNA TGTGCCAGCAGCCCACGTCTTAGGCCCATGAACACTGAAGCTTTCTTT.

This clonotype was picked up a small number of times. The V call is TRBV2, the J call TRBJ2-6; D unclear. V was pared by 6 bases and J by 0 bases, with 9 bases between. Germline V gene data show CDR1 as SNHLY and CDR2 as FYNNEI. The CDR3 contains 15 residues. The CDR3 sequence: CASRAAASGANVLTF. Here the CDR3 DNA reads TGTGCCAGCAGGGCCGCCGCCTCTGGGGCCAACGTCCTGACTTTC. Using reference TRBV2 and TRBJ2-6 for the parts outside the CDR3, the full variable domain is EPEVTQTPSHQVTQMGQEVILRCVPISNHLYFYWYRQILGQKVEFLVSFYNNEISEKSEIFDDQFSVERPDGSNFTLKIRSTKLEDSAMYFCASRAAASGANVLTFGAGSRLTVL.